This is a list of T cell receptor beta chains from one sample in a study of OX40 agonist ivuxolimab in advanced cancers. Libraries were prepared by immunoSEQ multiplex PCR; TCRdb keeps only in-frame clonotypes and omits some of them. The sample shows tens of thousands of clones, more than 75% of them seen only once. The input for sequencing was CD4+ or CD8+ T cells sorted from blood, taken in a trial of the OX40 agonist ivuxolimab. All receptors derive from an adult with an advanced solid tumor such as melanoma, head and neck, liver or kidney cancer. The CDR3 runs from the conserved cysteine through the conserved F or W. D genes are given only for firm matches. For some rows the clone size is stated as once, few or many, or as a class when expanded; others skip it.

cdr3_nt: TGTGCCAGCAGTTTCACAGGGCCGGAAGAGACCCAGTACTTC
cdr3_aa: CASSFTGPEETQYF
d_call: -
v_call: TRBV27
j_call: TRBJ2-5
clone_size: -

cdr3_nt: TGTGCCAGCAGGATCGGGGGGCTAGCGGGAGATGTTTCCTACAATGAGCAGTTCTTC
cdr3_aa: CASRIGGLAGDVSYNEQFF
d_call: TRBD2
v_call: TRBV2
j_call: TRBJ2-1
clone_size: once

cdr3_nt: TGTGCCAGCAGTTTATCAGGCGGTTTGAACACTGAAGCTTTCTTT
cdr3_aa: CASSLSGGLNTEAFF
d_call: -
v_call: TRBV27
j_call: TRBJ1-1
clone_size: once

cdr3_nt: TGCGCCAGCAGCCAACCTCCCGGGGGAATCTCCTACAATGAGCAGTTCTTC
cdr3_aa: CASSQPPGGISYNEQFF
d_call: -
v_call: TRBV4-1
j_call: TRBJ2-1
clone_size: -

cdr3_nt: TGTGCCAGCAGTTTTCAGATGAACACTGAAGCTTTCTTT
cdr3_aa: CASSFQMNTEAFF
d_call: -
v_call: TRBV27
j_call: TRBJ1-1
clone_size: -

cdr3_nt: TGCGCCAGCAACCGGGGCGGCGAAAAACTGTTTTTT
cdr3_aa: CASNRGGEKLFF
d_call: -
v_call: TRBV10-2
j_call: TRBJ1-4
clone_size: -

cdr3_nt: TGTGCCAGCAGCCAAGGCCGAGGGTTCGGCTACACCTTC
cdr3_aa: CASSQGRGFGYTF
d_call: -
v_call: TRBV14
j_call: TRBJ1-2
clone_size: once

cdr3_nt: TGCAGTGCTGACCCCGGGGTAATTCAGTACTTC
cdr3_aa: CSADPGVIQYF
d_call: -
v_call: TRBV20-1
j_call: TRBJ2-4
clone_size: -

cdr3_nt: TGTGCCAGCAGCCACGGCGGGATCTATGATACGCAGTATTTT
cdr3_aa: CASSHGGIYDTQYF
d_call: -
v_call: TRBV14
j_call: TRBJ2-3
clone_size: -

cdr3_nt: TGTGCCAGCAGCTTAGGTGTAGGGGGTCTCACTGAAGCTTTCTTT
cdr3_aa: CASSLGVGGLTEAFF
d_call: -
v_call: TRBV7-9
j_call: TRBJ1-1
clone_size: -

cdr3_nt: -
cdr3_aa: CASSSSGVNYEQYF
d_call: -
v_call: TRBV28
j_call: TRBJ2-7
clone_size: -

cdr3_nt: TGTGCCAGCAGCTTGCCGGGACGTGTGGGAAACGAGCAGTACTTC
cdr3_aa: CASSLPGRVGNEQYF
d_call: -
v_call: TRBV5-4
j_call: TRBJ2-7
clone_size: -

cdr3_nt: TGTGCCAGCAGTAGGGATATGAACACTGAAGCTTTCTTT
cdr3_aa: CASSRDMNTEAFF
d_call: -
v_call: TRBV7-2
j_call: TRBJ1-1
clone_size: -

cdr3_nt: TGTGCCAGCAGCCAATTCCGTCCGGGACTCACCTACGAGCAGTACTTC
cdr3_aa: CASSQFRPGLTYEQYF
d_call: -
v_call: TRBV4-2
j_call: TRBJ2-7
clone_size: -

cdr3_nt: TGTGCCAGCAGATCGCTACAGAGCTCCTATAATTCACCCCTCCACTTT
cdr3_aa: CASRSLQSSYNSPLHF
d_call: -
v_call: TRBV27
j_call: TRBJ1-6
clone_size: once

cdr3_nt: TGCGCCAGCAGCTTGGGACAGGGGGCCGGTCAGCCCCAGCATTTT
cdr3_aa: CASSLGQGAGQPQHF
d_call: TRBD1
v_call: TRBV5-1
j_call: TRBJ1-5
clone_size: -

cdr3_nt: TGTGCCAGTAGTAAACGGCGGGACAATCAGCCCCAGCATTTT
cdr3_aa: CASSKRRDNQPQHF
d_call: -
v_call: TRBV19
j_call: TRBJ1-5
clone_size: -

cdr3_nt: TGCGCCAGTCCACAGGGCCTTGAGCAAGAGACCCAGTACTTC
cdr3_aa: CASPQGLEQETQYF
d_call: -
v_call: TRBV10-1
j_call: TRBJ2-5
clone_size: -

cdr3_nt: TGTGCCAGCAGCGCTTCGGGAGGGCCGAGTAGAAATGAGCAGTTCTTC
cdr3_aa: CASSASGGPSRNEQFF
d_call: TRBD2
v_call: TRBV9
j_call: TRBJ2-1
clone_size: -

cdr3_nt: TGCGCCAGCAGCCACGGGGGTCAGCCCCAGCATTTT
cdr3_aa: CASSHGGQPQHF
d_call: -
v_call: TRBV4-1
j_call: TRBJ1-5
clone_size: -

cdr3_nt: TGTGCCAGCAGCCAAGAACACGGGGCAGATACGCAGTATTTT
cdr3_aa: CASSQEHGADTQYF
d_call: -
v_call: TRBV14
j_call: TRBJ2-3
clone_size: -

cdr3_nt: TGTGCCAGCAGCTCAGGGGGCCCTACCTACGAGCAGTACTTC
cdr3_aa: CASSSGGPTYEQYF
d_call: TRBD1
v_call: TRBV7-2
j_call: TRBJ2-7
clone_size: -

cdr3_nt: TGTGCCAGCAGGCGGACTAGCGGGAGTGTCAATGAGCAGTTCTTC
cdr3_aa: CASRRTSGSVNEQFF
d_call: TRBD2
v_call: TRBV6-5
j_call: TRBJ2-1
clone_size: -

cdr3_nt: TGTGCCAGCATGAGGGCAGGGGGGGGCTACGAGCAGTACTTC
cdr3_aa: CASMRAGGGYEQYF
d_call: -
v_call: TRBV25-1
j_call: TRBJ2-7
clone_size: -

cdr3_nt: TGCGCCAGCAGCGGCCCAACTAGCAATCAGCCCCAGCATTTT
cdr3_aa: CASSGPTSNQPQHF
d_call: -
v_call: TRBV10-2
j_call: TRBJ1-5
clone_size: -

cdr3_nt: TGTGCCAGCAGCTTTGGTCTAGGAGACAATGAGCAGTTCTTC
cdr3_aa: CASSFGLGDNEQFF
d_call: -
v_call: TRBV5-6
j_call: TRBJ2-1
clone_size: -

cdr3_nt: TGTGCCAGCAGCCTAAGGCCCAGGGGAGGCAAAAACATTCAGTACTTC
cdr3_aa: CASSLRPRGGKNIQYF
d_call: -
v_call: TRBV28
j_call: TRBJ2-4
clone_size: -

cdr3_nt: TGTGCCAGCAGCCCGGACAGGGTCCTAGACTTTTTTTTT
cdr3_aa: CASSPDRVLDFFF
d_call: TRBD1
v_call: TRBV28
j_call: TRBJ1-4
clone_size: -

cdr3_nt: TGTGCCAGCAGTTACGGGGCAGGCCGGCAGAACACTGAAGCTTTCTTT
cdr3_aa: CASSYGAGRQNTEAFF
d_call: -
v_call: TRBV6-5
j_call: TRBJ1-1
clone_size: -

cdr3_nt: TGTGCCAGCGGGACAGGGAATCAGCCCCAGCATTTT
cdr3_aa: CASGTGNQPQHF
d_call: TRBD1
v_call: TRBV6-6
j_call: TRBJ1-5
clone_size: -

cdr3_nt: TGTGCCAGCAGCTTAACGCAGGGCGGGTACAATGAGCAGTTCTTC
cdr3_aa: CASSLTQGGYNEQFF
d_call: -
v_call: TRBV7-3
j_call: TRBJ2-1
clone_size: -

cdr3_nt: TGCGCCAGCAGCAGGACTCAGCCGTTAGAGACCCAGTACTTC
cdr3_aa: CASSRTQPLETQYF
d_call: -
v_call: TRBV5-1
j_call: TRBJ2-5
clone_size: -

cdr3_nt: TGTGCTAGTGGTCAAGGGTTCTCAAGCTATGGCTACACCTTC
cdr3_aa: CASGQGFSSYGYTF
d_call: -
v_call: TRBV12-5
j_call: TRBJ1-2
clone_size: -